These 25 T cell receptor beta chains share one sample of origin, sequenced in a study of T cells in Graves' hyperthyroidism and ophthalmopathy. TCR beta CDR3 region amplification was performed from RNA transcripts. An initial round of RT-PCR targeting the TCR CDR3 relied on the HTBI primer set. Via MiXCR, TCRdb re-called the multiplex PCR reads, giving one row per CDR3 protein. The sample consists of approximately 400,000 distinct CDR3 sequences, approximately 15% of them appearing once. Sequenced sample: blood. Source of these receptors: a woman aged 25 to 39 with Graves' hyperthyroidism.

The V and J genes are TRBV2 and TRBJ1-6; the D is unclear. The CDR3 has 11 amino acids. The ends were cut back, 2 bases at V and 10 bases at J, with 3 bases in the middle. The germline V gene has CDR1 SNHLY and CDR2 FYNNEI. CDR3 nucleotides: TGTGCCAGCAGTGAAACCTCACCCCTCCACTTT. Amino acids: CASSETSPLHF.

The J gene is TRBJ2-5, the V gene TRBV4-1, with 7 bases fitting TRBD1. This CDR3 has 16 residues. V lost 0 bases to trimming and J lost 7 bases; unmatched junction nucleotides: 11. Per germline, CDR1 MGHRA and CDR2 YSYEKL. The CDR3 nucleotides are TGCGCCAGCAGCCAAGATATACAGGGGACAATGGGGACCCAGTACTTC. This encodes CASSQDIQGTMGTQYF.

With regard to this clonotype: Relative to the germline gene, one junction end is altered; a read error may explain this. The rearrangement uses TRBV30 and TRBJ2-1; TRBD2 agrees at 9 bases. The V gene's germline CDR1 is GTSNPN and CDR2 SVGIG (reference sequence). The CDR3 runs 15 residues. For the CDR3, the DNA is TGTGCCTGGAGCGATAGCGGGAGCTCCCACAATGAGCAGTTCTTC. It encodes CAWSDSGSSHNEQFF.

This clonotype came up a few times. V is TRBV5-4 and J is TRBJ2-5, with D uncertain. The CDR3 runs 17 residues. CDR1 is SGHNT, CDR2 YYREEE, per germline (reference sequence). The germline V and J ends were trimmed by 4 bases and 2 bases, with 21 bases remaining between them. The CDR3 loop reads CASSPGVPSELQETQYF. The CDR3 bases are TGTGCCAGCAGCCCGGGTGTTCCCTCTGAGCTTCAAGAGACCCAGTACTTC.

The chain joins TRBV29-1 to TRBJ2-7; 7 bases fit TRBD1. V was pared by 6 bases and J by 3 bases, with 8 bases of the junction left unmatched. The germline gives CDR1 SQVTM, CDR2 ANQGSEA. The CDR3 spans 13 residues. The CDR3: CSVLTGEHYEQYF. As DNA, the CDR3 is TGCAGCGTACTCACAGGGGAACACTACGAGCAGTACTTC.

This clonotype has ten or more counts. CDR3 amino acids: CSVGDAKYGEQFF. The DNA for the CDR3 is TGCAGCGTTGGAGACGCAAAGTATGGGGAGCAGTTCTTC. The J gene is TRBJ2-1, the V gene TRBV29-1; no reliable D call. V dropped 4 bases and J dropped 10 bases, with 17 bases sitting between them. The germline V gene has CDR1 SQVTM and CDR2 ANQGSEA. This CDR3 has 13 amino acids.

The chain recombines TRBV29-1 with TRBJ2-2, with D perhaps matching TRBD2 (5 bases). Per germline, CDR1 SQVTM and CDR2 ANQGSEA. The V end lost 6 bases, the J end lost 1 base, and 15 bases lay between the germline ends. The CDR3 has 15 amino acids. The CDR3 nucleotides are TGCAGCGTCCTGGAACTAGAGATGAACACCGGGGAGCTGTTTTTT. Translated: CSVLELEMNTGELFF.

This clonotype appeared many times. The V and J genes are TRBV11-2 and TRBJ2-1, with D perhaps given as TRBD1 or TRBD2 (5 bases each). The CDR3 covers 21 residues. Germline-derived CDR1 and CDR2 are SGHAT and FQNNGV. V was shortened by 2 bases and J by 0 bases, with 26 bases between the two germline ends. CDR3 nucleotides: TGTGCCAGCAGCTTACTGAGGGCAGGGTCCCTGCGCGAGAGCTCCTACAATGAGCAGTTCTTC. It codes for CASSLLRAGSLRESSYNEQFF. Supplemented by reference TRBV11-2 and TRBJ2-1, the full variable domain reads EAGVAQSPRYKIIEKRQSVAFWCNPISGHATLYWYQQILGQGPKLLIQFQNNGVVDDSQLPKDRFSAERLKGVDSTLKIQPAKLEDSAVYLCASSLLRAGSLRESSYNEQFFGPGTRLTVL.

At least ten counts were recorded for this clonotype. The V gene is TRBV6-1, the J gene TRBJ2-7, with TRBD1 as a possible D gene (6 bases). Trimming removed 7 bases from V and 4 bases from J, with 8 bases in between. Germline loops: CDR1 MNHNS, CDR2 SASEGT. The CDR3 loop spans 11 amino acids. CDR3 in amino acids: CASTDRYEQYF. The CDR3 DNA reads as TGTGCCAGCACGGACAGATACGAGCAGTACTTC.

The gene calls are TRBV11-2 and TRBJ2-1, with 14 bases fitting TRBD2. The ends lost 1 base at V and 7 bases at J; junction bases unmatched: 3. Germline CDR1 SGHAT, CDR2 FQNNGV. The CDR3 totals 16 residues. As DNA, the CDR3 is TGTGCCAGCAGCTTAGCTCGGACTAGCGGGAGGAATGAGCAGTTCTTC. This codes for CASSLARTSGRNEQFF.

This clonotype was counted a few times. The junction shows a germline mismatch at one end, possibly a read error. The V call is TRBV2, the J call TRBJ2-7, with 10 bases fitting TRBD1. There are 16 residues in the CDR3. Germline-derived CDR1 and CDR2 are SNHLY and FYNNEI. CDR3 sequence: CASSNLPGQGIYEQCF. The DNA of the CDR3 is TGTGCCAGCAGTAATCTACCGGGACAGGGGATCTACGAGCAGTGCTTC. The whole variable domain, filled in from reference TRBV2 and TRBJ2-7, reads EPEVTQTPSHQVTQMGQEVILRCVPISNHLYFYWYRQILGQKVEFLVSFYNNEISEKSEIFDDQFSVERPDGSNFTLKIRSTKLEDSAMYFCASSNLPGQGIYEQCFGPGTRLTVT.

V usage is TRBV5-5 and J usage is TRBJ2-2; TRBD1 or TRBD2 may be the D gene (5 bases each). From germline, CDR1 is SGHKS and CDR2 YYEKEE (reference sequence). The CDR3 has 15 residues. Trimming stripped 4 bases from V and 4 bases from J, with 14 bases between. The CDR3 reads CASSGTESATGELFF. DNA for the CDR3: TGTGCCAGCAGCGGGACGGAATCGGCCACCGGGGAGCTGTTTTTT.

The J gene is TRBJ2-1, the V gene TRBV24-1; unclear D gene. The germline V gene has CDR1 KGHDR and CDR2 SFDVKD. Between the trimmed V and J ends, which lost 9 bases and 3 bases, there was a span of 11 bases. This CDR3 has 13 amino acids. The CDR3 sequence: CATGRRDYNEQFF. The DNA for the CDR3 is TGTGCCACCGGAAGGAGAGACTACAATGAGCAGTTCTTC.

Only a few counts were recorded for this clonotype. J is TRBJ2-1 and V is TRBV5-6; 10 bases align to TRBD1. J lost 8 bases, V lost 7 bases, and 12 bases had no gene match. The CDR3 runs 15 residues. Germline loops: CDR1 SGHDT, CDR2 YYEEEE. CDR3 DNA: TGTGCCAGCGGCGGCCGGGACAGGGGTAGGGATGAGCAGTTCTTC. Translated: CASGGRDRGRDEQFF.

The chain links TRBV5-1 to TRBJ1-6, with D maybe TRBD1 (6 bases). There are 14 residues in the CDR3. Germline values: CDR1 SGHRS, CDR2 YFSETQ. The V end lost 1 base, the J end lost 7 bases, and 9 bases lay between the germline ends. CDR3 nucleotide sequence: TGCGCCAGCAGCTTGTCAGGGGCCAATTCACCCCTCCACTTT. This translates into CASSLSGANSPLHF.

This clonotype was observed a handful of times. The chain combines TRBV29-1 with TRBJ2-7, with TRBD1 as a possible D gene (6 bases). CDR1 and CDR2 (germline): SQVTM, ANQGSEA. The CDR3 runs to 13 residues. V was clipped by 5 bases and J by 3 bases, with 14 bases between them. The CDR3 protein is CSVSGAPLYEQYF. The CDR3 bases are TGCAGCGTTTCAGGGGCTCCCCTCTACGAGCAGTACTTC.

In its sample, this clonotype was seen a few times. This chain connects TRBV20-1 to TRBJ2-1; D is perhaps TRBD1 or TRBD2 (5 bases each). Germline CDR1 is DFQATT and CDR2 is SNEGSKA (reference sequence). This CDR3 comprises 10 residues. Trimming took off 7 bases at V and 6 bases at J, with 7 bases between the two ends. Here the CDR3 reads CSGGINEQFF. The CDR3 DNA reads TGCAGTGGGGGGATCAATGAGCAGTTCTTC.

This clonotype was counted only a few times. This chain links TRBV2 with TRBJ1-4; 8 positions match TRBD1. The J segment lost 4 bases and the V segment lost 8 bases, leaving 6 bases of the junction unmatched. Germline values: CDR1 SNHLY, CDR2 FYNNEI. CDR3 length: 14 residues. In nucleotides, the CDR3 is TGTGCCAGCTCAGGGGGCGGGAATAATGAAAAACTGTTTTTT. Encoded protein: CASSGGGNNEKLFF.

J is TRBJ2-2 and V is TRBV2, with D possibly being TRBD2 (6 bases). Germline V gene lookup returns CDR1 SNHLY and CDR2 FYNNEI. The CDR3 runs 10 residues. V lost 11 bases to trimming and J lost 7 bases, with 8 bases between them. The CDR3 DNA reads as TGTGCCCCCGGGGGCGGGGAGCTGTTTTTT. This gives the protein CAPGGGELFF.

This clonotype was counted many times. V usage is TRBV3-1 and J usage is TRBJ2-5; TRBD2 might be the D (6 bases). The germline gives CDR1 LGHDT, CDR2 YNNKEL (reference sequence). The V and J ends lost 4 bases and 0 bases respectively, with 15 bases between them. The CDR3 length is 16 residues. CDR3 protein: CASSRGTLMYQETQYF. The DNA of the CDR3 is TGTGCCAGCAGCCGTGGGACTTTGATGTACCAAGAGACCCAGTACTTC.

In its sample, this clonotype was seen many times. The genes are TRBV2 and TRBJ2-2; TRBD2 is a possible D gene (5 bases). The CDR3 runs 15 residues. Trimming left V 9 bases short and J 3 bases short, with 17 bases between. Germline V gives CDR1 SNHLY, CDR2 FYNNEI. The CDR3 here is CASTAEGGYTGELFF. The CDR3 DNA reads as TGTGCCAGTACAGCGGAAGGTGGATACACCGGGGAGCTGTTTTTT.

The J gene is TRBJ2-2, the V gene TRBV11-3; 8 bases agree with TRBD2. Trimming cost V 5 bases and J 3 bases; bases outside gene matches: 14. This CDR3 contains 18 residues. The germline gives CDR1 SGHNT, CDR2 YENEEA. The CDR3 sequence is CASSPTAGLEVYTGELFF. For the CDR3, the DNA is TGTGCCAGCAGCCCGACGGCGGGACTAGAGGTTTACACCGGGGAGCTGTTTTTT.

The rearrangement links TRBV5-4 to TRBJ2-1; 7 bases line up with TRBD2. This CDR3 spans 15 amino acids. Germline V lookup: CDR1 SGHNT, CDR2 YYREEE (reference sequence). V lost 2 bases to trimming and J lost 9 bases; unmatched junction nucleotides: 11. CDR3 bases: TGTGCCAGCAGCTTTGGGGGGGAGGGCCGATCTGAGCAGTTCTTC. Encoded protein: CASSFGGEGRSEQFF.

This clonotype has just a few counts. A much larger clone sits a single nucleotide away, making a read error possible. The chain joins TRBV29-1 to TRBJ2-7; 8 bases are shared with TRBD1. The CDR3 is made up of 12 amino acids. Germline assignment: CDR1 SQVTM and CDR2 ANQGSEA. V lost 7 bases, J lost 4 bases, and 6 bases stayed unmatched. CDR3: CSAGQGWYEQYF. The CDR3 DNA sequence: TGCAGCGCCGGACAGGGATGGTACGAGCAGTACTTC.

This clonotype was seen ten or more times. This chain connects TRBV28 to TRBJ2-5, with 10 bases that match TRBD1. V shed 6 bases and J 4 bases; nucleotides not matched to a gene: 2. Germline V gene data show CDR1 as MDHEN and CDR2 as SYDVKM. The CDR3 loop spans 13 amino acids. CDR3 in amino acids: CASRTGGTETQYF. DNA of the CDR3: TGTGCCAGCAGGACAGGGGGCACAGAGACCCAGTACTTC.